This TCR beta chain was sequenced for a study of cytomegalovirus exposure and HLA in healthy donors. Germline V lookup: CDR1 MGHRA, CDR2 YSYEKL. The J segment lost 5 bases and the V segment lost 1 base, leaving 4 bases of the junction unmatched. The CDR3 totals 15 residues. Each donor was healthy, and each was a bone marrow donor. Donors had nominal health at sampling but likely had unrecorded immune exposures. Study-wide findings and caveats: In a later analysis, an Asian-associated ancestry cluster reportedly showed fewer N-insertions than the roughly 710-donor mean. CMV antigen specificity of a few CMV-associated chains was confirmed in vitro.

A remark on this clone: Its antigen is not known.

A multiplex PCR was run with 60 Vbeta primers and 13 Jbeta primers. TCRdb's table, derived via immunoSEQ multiplex PCR, lists solely in-frame clones and lacks some. The repertoire has about 150,000 clones, approximately 85% of them found once; the top ten carry around 6.5%. The chain joins TRBV4-1 to TRBJ2-5; 10 bases map to TRBD2. This sequence was found in a man aged 45-65 years in good health and CMV-seropositive. Sequencing was done on a sample of PBMCs. The CDR3 loop reads CASSQVQAGGETQYF. Here the CDR3 DNA reads TGCGCCAGCAGCCAAGTCCAAGCGGGAGGGGAGACCCAGTACTTC.